This record covers a single T cell receptor (beta chain). Produced via immunoSEQ multiplex PCR; TCRdb's table is partial and in-frame only. Of roughly 72,000 clones listed, 70% to 80% are singletons. The data were taken from a study of blood T cell repertoires in COVID-19. Study as a whole: The origin of the acute and convalescent COVID-19 samples was the United States, Italy and Spain.

Per germline, CDR1 SGHRS and CDR2 YFSETQ. V lost 4 bases, J lost 5 bases, and 6 bases stayed unmatched. The CDR3 length is 14 residues. This chain connects TRBV5-1 to TRBJ2-3, with 8 bases fitting TRBD1. The sample consisted of peripheral blood. The source is an elderly woman with active or convalescent COVID-19. DNA of the CDR3: TGCGCCAGCAGCAAATTGACAGGGGAAGATACGCAGTATTTT. Residues: CASSKLTGEDTQYF.